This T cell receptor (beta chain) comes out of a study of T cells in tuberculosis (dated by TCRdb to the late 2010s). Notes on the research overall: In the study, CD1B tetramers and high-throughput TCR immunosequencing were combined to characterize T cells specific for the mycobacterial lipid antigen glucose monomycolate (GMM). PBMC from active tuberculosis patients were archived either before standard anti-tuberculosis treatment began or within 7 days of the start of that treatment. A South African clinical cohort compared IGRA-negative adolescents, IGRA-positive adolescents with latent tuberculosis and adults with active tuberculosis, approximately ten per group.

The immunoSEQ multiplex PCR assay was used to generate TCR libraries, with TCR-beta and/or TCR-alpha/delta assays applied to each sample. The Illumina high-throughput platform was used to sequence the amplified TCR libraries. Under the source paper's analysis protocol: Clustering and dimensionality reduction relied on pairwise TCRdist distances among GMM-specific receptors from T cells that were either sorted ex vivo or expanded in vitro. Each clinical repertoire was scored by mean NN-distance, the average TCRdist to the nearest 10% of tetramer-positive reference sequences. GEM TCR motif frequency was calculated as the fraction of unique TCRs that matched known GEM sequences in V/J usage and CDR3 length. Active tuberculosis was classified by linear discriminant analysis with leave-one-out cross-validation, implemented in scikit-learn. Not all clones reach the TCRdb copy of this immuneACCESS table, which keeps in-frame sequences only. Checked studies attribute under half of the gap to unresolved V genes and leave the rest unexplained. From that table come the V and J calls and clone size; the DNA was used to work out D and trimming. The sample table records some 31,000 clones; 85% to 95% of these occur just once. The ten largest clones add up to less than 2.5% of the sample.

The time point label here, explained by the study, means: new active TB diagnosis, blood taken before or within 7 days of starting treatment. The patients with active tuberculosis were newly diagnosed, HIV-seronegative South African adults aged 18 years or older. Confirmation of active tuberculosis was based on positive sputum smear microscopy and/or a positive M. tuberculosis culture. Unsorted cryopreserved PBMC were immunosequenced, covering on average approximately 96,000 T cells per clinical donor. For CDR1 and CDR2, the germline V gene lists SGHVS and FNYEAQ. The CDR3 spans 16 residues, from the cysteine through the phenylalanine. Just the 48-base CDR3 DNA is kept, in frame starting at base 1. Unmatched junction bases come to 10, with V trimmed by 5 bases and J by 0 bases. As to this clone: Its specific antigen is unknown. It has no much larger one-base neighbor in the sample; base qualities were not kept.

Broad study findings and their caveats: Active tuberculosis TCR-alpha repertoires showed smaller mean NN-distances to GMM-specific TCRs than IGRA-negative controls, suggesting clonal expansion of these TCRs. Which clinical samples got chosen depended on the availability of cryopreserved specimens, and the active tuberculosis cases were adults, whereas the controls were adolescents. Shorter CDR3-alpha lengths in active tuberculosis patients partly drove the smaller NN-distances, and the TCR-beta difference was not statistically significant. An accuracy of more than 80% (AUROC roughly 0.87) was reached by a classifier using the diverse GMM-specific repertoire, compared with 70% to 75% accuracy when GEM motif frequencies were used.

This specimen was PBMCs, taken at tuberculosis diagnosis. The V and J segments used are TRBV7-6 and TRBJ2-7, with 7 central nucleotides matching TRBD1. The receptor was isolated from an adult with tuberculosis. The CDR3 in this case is CASSPGTEISSYEQYF. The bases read TGTGCCAGCAGCCCGGGGACAGAGATTAGCTCCTACGAGCAGTACTTC. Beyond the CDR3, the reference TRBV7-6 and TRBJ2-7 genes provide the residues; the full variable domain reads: GAGVSQSPRYKVTKRGQDVALRCDPISGHVSLYWYRQALGQGPEFLTYFNYEAQQDKSGLPNDRFSAERPEGSISTLTIQRTEQRDSAMYRCASSPGTEISSYEQYFGPGTRLTVT.